This T cell receptor (beta chain) originates from a study of blood T cell repertoires in COVID-19. Using immunoSEQ multiplex PCR, the repertoire was profiled, and TCRdb retains in-frame clones only, with some absent. The sample holds 300,000 or so clones, 75% to 90% seen once. The CDR3 contains 15 residues. Trimming cost V 5 bases and J 6 bases; bases outside gene matches: 8. Germline V gene data show CDR1 as WNHNN and CDR2 as SYGVQD (reference sequence). The receptor was derived from a woman in her forties with acute or convalescent COVID-19. The source material was peripheral blood. The chain joins TRBV10-1 to TRBJ2-3, with TRBD2 matching 10 bases. The CDR3 bases are TGCGCCAGCAGTTCTGAGCGGGGGGGCCCCGATACGCAGTATTTT. Translation: CASSSERGGPDTQYF.